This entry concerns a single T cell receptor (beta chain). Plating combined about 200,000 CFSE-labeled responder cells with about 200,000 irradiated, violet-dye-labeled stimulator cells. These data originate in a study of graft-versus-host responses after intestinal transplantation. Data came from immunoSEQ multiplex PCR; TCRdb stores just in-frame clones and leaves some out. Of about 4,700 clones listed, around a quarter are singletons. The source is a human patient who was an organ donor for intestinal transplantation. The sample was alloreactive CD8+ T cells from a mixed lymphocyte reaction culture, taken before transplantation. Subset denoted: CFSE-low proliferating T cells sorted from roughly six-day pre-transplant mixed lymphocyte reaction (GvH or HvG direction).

CDR3 DNA: TGCGCCAGCAGCCAAGACAGGGGCTGGGCCTATGGCTACACCTTC. The encoded protein is CASSQDRGWAYGYTF. This rearrangement joins TRBV4-1 to TRBJ1-2, with a tentative D call TRBD1 (6 bases). The germline gives CDR1 MGHRA, CDR2 YSYEKL. V shed 0 bases and J shed 4 bases, with 12 bases lying between them. This CDR3 is built from 15 residues.